Sequencing of this T cell receptor beta chain was carried out in a study of Ad26.COV2.S vaccination and SARS-CoV-2 variants. At the level of the study: Ad26.COV2.S shots went into the muscle once or twice, 56 days apart. Notes on the study in general: Comparable non-spike TCR breadth was observed in vaccine and placebo recipients.

As for this clone: The target antigen is unknown.

Treatment defined: approximately 18 received Ad26.COV2.S at low or high dose, single or two shots; a few received placebo; per-sample allocation not given. The samples date from day 63 after the first vaccine or placebo injection. Repertoires were generated with immunoSEQ multiplex PCR, while TCRdb's copy carries only in-frame clones and drops some. The sample holds about 330,000 clones, roughly 90% seen once. The receptor's source is a person between 18 and 65 years old who received the Ad26.COV2.S COVID-19 vaccine or a placebo. Material: peripheral blood, obtained in a trial of Ad26.COV2.S vaccine versus placebo.

CDR3 in amino acids: CASRTQTGMNTEAFF. CDR3 nucleotides: TGTGCCAGTAGAACCCAGACGGGTATGAACACTGAAGCTTTCTTT. J is TRBJ1-1 and V is TRBV19; D is unclear. Germline loops: CDR1 LNHDA, CDR2 SQIVND (reference sequence). This CDR3 contains 15 residues. Between the trimmed V and J ends, which lost 6 bases and 0 bases, there was a span of 14 bases.